The 4 T cell receptor beta chains below were found in one sample sequenced in a study of tumor-infiltrating lymphocytes in oesophageal squamous cell carcinoma. TCRdb used MiXCR to reprocess the PCR reads, holding one entry per CDR3 protein. The sample carries some 12,000 distinct CDR3 sequences, roughly 53% recorded once. The material sequenced was esophageal tumor tissue. These receptors were taken from a male donor with esophageal squamous cell carcinoma.

The count of this clonotype is one. The chain employs TRBV12-3 or TRBV12-4 and TRBJ2-3; 7 nucleotides agree with TRBD1. The J call is doubtful: the DNA matches TRBJ2-1 better. This CDR3 is 15 amino acids long. CDR3 DNA: TGTGCCAGCAGCCCACCTCCGGGACAGCACAATGAGCAGTTCTTC. It is translated as CASSPPPGQHNEQFF.

The table lists this clonotype with a few counts. V gene TRBV7-2 combines with J gene TRBJ2-2; no definite D call. V lost 0 bases, J lost 6 bases, and 5 bases lay in between. Germline-derived CDR1 and CDR2 are SGHTA and FQGNSA. CDR3 length: 13 amino acids. CDR3 loop: CASSLAIAGELFF. DNA of the CDR3: TGTGCCAGCAGCTTAGCGATCGCCGGGGAGCTGTTTTTT.

Many counts were recorded for this clonotype. This rearrangement joins TRBV5-1 to TRBJ2-1; D uncertain. The CDR3 is 15 residues long. V lost 3 bases, J lost 8 bases, and 18 bases lay in between. In germline, CDR1 is SGHRS, CDR2 YFSETQ. CDR3 protein: CASSWAAPAAHEQFF. Here the CDR3 DNA reads TGCGCCAGCAGCTGGGCGGCGCCTGCAGCCCATGAGCAGTTCTTC.

The genes are TRBV28 and TRBJ1-2, with TRBD1 identical over 9 bases. Trimming cost V 7 bases and J 8 bases; bases outside gene matches: 11. This CDR3 is built from 14 residues. Germline CDR1 reads MDHEN; CDR2 reads SYDVKM. CDR3 coding DNA: TGTGCCAGCACCCTGGGACAGGGAAGAGACGGCTACACCTTC. Translated, it gives CASTLGQGRDGYTF.